A single sample gave rise to the 24 T cell receptor beta chains below, sequenced in a study of blood T cell repertoires in COVID-19. Profiling relied on immunoSEQ multiplex PCR, and the TCRdb table lists in-frame clones only, not all of them. This sample has 100,000 to 150,000 clones, with 88% found just once. Sequenced input: peripheral blood. Every receptor here comes from a woman aged 80 or over with acute or convalescent COVID-19.

To note about this clone: This sample also contains other DNA sequences that code for the same CDR3. The genes are TRBV18 and TRBJ1-5, with a possible D match to TRBD1 (5 bases). Germline V gene lookup returns CDR1 KGHSH and CDR2 LQKENI. Trimming shortened V by 3 bases and J by 5 bases, and 8 bases separated the two germline ends. The CDR3 runs to 13 residues. The DNA of the CDR3 is TGTGCCAGCTCACCCGGCAGGGATCAGCCCCAGCATTTT. This gives the protein CASSPGRDQPQHF.

Points on this clone: One junction end does not reproduce the germline sequence, and a read error may be involved. The chain recombines TRBV3-1 (or the pseudogene TRBV3-2) with TRBJ2-1, with 9 bases that match TRBD2. Per germline, CDR1 LGHDT and CDR2 YNNKEL (reference sequence). This CDR3 comprises 18 residues. CDR3 coding DNA: TGTGCCAGCAGCCAAGACCCACTCCGGGCGGGAGGGTACAGTGAGCAGTTCTTC. Amino acid sequence: CASSQDPLRAGGYSEQFF.

The CDR3 coding sequence is TGTGCCAGCAGTCGTAACACTGAAGCTTTCTTT. Protein sequence: CASSRNTEAFF. The V gene is TRBV2, the J gene TRBJ1-1; no definite D call. Germline assignment: CDR1 SNHLY and CDR2 FYNNEI. The CDR3 runs 11 residues. V dropped 5 bases and J dropped 2 bases, with 3 bases sitting between them.

CDR3 DNA: TGTGCCAGCACCCCGGGGAGGGCTGACGAGCAGTACTTC. It is translated as CASTPGRADEQYF. The V and J genes are TRBV28 and TRBJ2-7, with 7 bases fitting TRBD2. Germline V gives CDR1 MDHEN, CDR2 SYDVKM. J lost 5 bases, V lost 7 bases, and 8 bases had no gene match. The CDR3 has 13 residues.

The rearrangement links TRBV6-6 to TRBJ1-2; a weak D match, TRBD1 (5 bases). The CDR3 sequence is 16 residues long. Germline-derived CDR1 and CDR2 are MNHNY and SVGAGI (reference sequence). V was shortened by 2 bases and J by 2 bases, with 15 bases between the two germline ends. DNA of the CDR3: TGTGCCAGCAGTTACGACTTAAGGGGTAGGAACTATGGCTACACCTTC. Its translation is CASSYDLRGRNYGYTF.

The gene calls are TRBV7-8 and TRBJ1-2, with no clear D. Germline V CDR1 and CDR2: SGHVS, FQNEAQ. V shed 0 bases and J shed 7 bases, with 9 bases lying between them. This CDR3 region has 13 residues. CDR3 sequence reads: CASSLAPRVGYTF. Here the CDR3 DNA reads TGTGCCAGCAGCTTAGCGCCGAGGGTTGGCTACACCTTC.

The gene calls are TRBV5-4 and TRBJ2-3; 8 nucleotides align to TRBD2. The V gene's germline CDR1 is SGHNT and CDR2 YYREEE (reference sequence). The CDR3 is 14 residues long. V lost 4 bases and J lost 3; bases outside the gene matches: 4. CDR3 in amino acids: CASSQQRETDTQYF. The DNA of the CDR3 is TGTGCCAGCAGCCAACAGCGGGAGACAGATACGCAGTATTTT. The full variable domain, in which reference TRBV5-4 and TRBJ2-3 provide the parts outside the CDR3, is ETGVTQSPTHLIKTRGQQVTLRCSSQSGHNTVSWYQQALGQGPQFIFQYYREEENGRGNFPPRFSGLQFPNYSSELNVNALELDDSALYLCASSQQRETDTQYFGPGTRLTVL.

The chain recombines TRBV3-1 (or the pseudogene TRBV3-2) with TRBJ1-6, with 10 positions matching TRBD1. Per germline, CDR1 LGHDT and CDR2 YNNKEL (reference sequence). Losses at the gene ends were 9 bases for V and 6 bases for J; bases not matched to a gene: 2. The CDR3 is 13 amino acids. CDR3 in DNA: TGTGCCAGTAGACAGGGGGCTAATTCACCCCTCCACTTT. Translated: CASRQGANSPLHF.

This clone was detected only a few times. The V and J genes are TRBV18 and TRBJ2-7, with 8 nucleotides matching TRBD2. The CDR3 has 16 residues. The J segment lost 1 base and the V segment lost 6 bases, leaving 11 bases of the junction unmatched. From germline, CDR1 is KGHSH and CDR2 LQKENI. Here the CDR3 reads CASSSYTSGGSYEQYF. In DNA, the CDR3 is TGTGCCAGCTCGTCATACACTAGCGGCGGATCCTACGAGCAGTACTTC. The whole variable domain, filled in from reference TRBV18 and TRBJ2-7, reads NAGVMQNPRHLVRRRGQEARLRCSPMKGHSHVYWYRQLPEEGLKFMVYLQKENIIDESGMPKERFSAEFPKEGPSILRIQQVVRGDSAAYFCASSSYTSGGSYEQYFGPGTRLTVT.

This clone has a single count. The V call is TRBV28, the J call TRBJ1-6; TRBD1 might be the D (5 bases). The ends were cut back, 6 bases at V and 5 bases at J, with 5 bases in the middle. Germline loops: CDR1 MDHEN, CDR2 SYDVKM. This CDR3 spans 12 amino acids. The CDR3 sequence is CASRDNNSPLHF. The DNA of the CDR3 is TGTGCCAGCAGGGACAATAATTCACCCCTCCACTTT.

This sequence joins TRBV9 and TRBJ1-6; weak D call: TRBD1 (6 bases). V was shortened by 3 bases and J by 7 bases, with 14 bases between the two germline ends. The CDR3 consists of 15 residues. Per germline, CDR1 SGDLS and CDR2 YYNGEE. The CDR3 loop is CASSALTGRNSPLHF. The CDR3 coding sequence is TGTGCCAGCAGCGCCCTGACAGGACGGAATTCACCCCTCCACTTT.

This rearrangement joins TRBV3-1 (or the pseudogene TRBV3-2) to TRBJ2-2; 7 bases agree with TRBD2. The trim removed 3 bases at V and 2 bases at J, leaving 3 bases unmatched. The germline gives CDR1 LGHDT, CDR2 YNNKEL (reference sequence). This CDR3 is 15 amino acids long. CDR3 nucleotide sequence: TGTGCCAGCAGCCAGCGGGGGAGCAACACCGGGGAGCTGTTTTTT. Protein sequence: CASSQRGSNTGELFF.

This rearrangement joins TRBV12-3 or TRBV12-4 to TRBJ1-1; D remains ambiguous. CDR3 length equals 12 residues. Trimming took off 2 bases at V and 5 bases at J, with 6 bases between the two ends. This CDR3 reads CASSLRRTEAFF. The CDR3, as DNA: TGTGCCAGCAGTTTACGGAGGACTGAAGCTTTCTTT.

The rearrangement uses TRBV28 and TRBJ2-7, with TRBD2 matching over 7 bases. The CDR3 has 16 residues. Unmatched junction bases numbered 8, after V lost 3 bases and J lost 0 bases. Germline CDR1 is MDHEN and CDR2 is SYDVKM. The CDR3 DNA sequence: TGTGCCAGCAGTTTTACTCTAGCGGAACTCTCCTACGAGCAGTACTTC. Protein product: CASSFTLAELSYEQYF.

The chain joins TRBV28 to TRBJ2-3; 12 positions agree with TRBD2. Germline CDR1 is MDHEN and CDR2 is SYDVKM. V trimming: 2 bases; J trimming: 3 bases; junction bases outside the gene matches: 9. The CDR3 spans 18 residues. CDR3 DNA: TGTGCCAGCAGTTTACCCTTAACTAGCGGGGGGCATACAGATACGCAGTATTTT. Translation: CASSLPLTSGGHTDTQYF.

The chain couples TRBV14 to TRBJ2-7; D perhaps matches TRBD2 (7 bases). This CDR3 has 17 residues. V lost 0 bases to trimming and J lost 5 bases, with 20 bases between them. Per the germline V gene, CDR1 is SGHDN and CDR2 is FVKESK. Here the CDR3 reads CASSQEGGARDLDEQYF. The CDR3 DNA reads TGTGCCAGCAGCCAAGAAGGGGGGGCCCGGGACCTAGACGAGCAGTACTTC.

The chain is built from TRBV11-3 and TRBJ2-7; D is unclear. The CDR3 loop spans 12 amino acids. V lost 0 bases and J lost 5, with 5 bases in between. The V gene's germline CDR1 is SGHNT and CDR2 YENEEA. This CDR3 is CASSLERNEQYF. The CDR3 nucleotides are TGTGCCAGCAGCTTAGAGCGGAACGAGCAGTACTTC.

About this clone: Other DNA sequences in this specimen translate into the identical CDR3. The V and J genes are TRBV28 and TRBJ1-2, with 10 positions matching TRBD1. The germline CDR1 and CDR2 sequences are MDHEN and SYDVKM. The V and J ends lost 5 bases and 8 bases, in that order; junction bases with no gene match: 5. The CDR3 is 13 residues long. CDR3 sequence: CASSLDRGLGYTF. CDR3 bases: TGTGCCAGCAGTCTTGACAGGGGGCTCGGCTACACCTTC.

The rearrangement joins TRBV27 to TRBJ2-7, with 8 bases aligning to TRBD2. V lost 2 bases and J lost 4; bases outside the gene matches: 10. This CDR3 has 16 amino acids. The germline CDR1 and CDR2 sequences are MNHEY and SMNVEV (reference sequence). In DNA, the CDR3 is TGTGCCAGCAGTTTAAAAGGGGGAGCGGGAGATTACGAGCAGTACTTC. As protein: CASSLKGGAGDYEQYF.

Details on this clone: A read error may produce the germline difference seen at one junction end. This chain connects TRBV4-3 to TRBJ1-2; D unresolved. The length of the CDR3 is 13 residues. Germline V gives CDR1 LGHNA, CDR2 YSLEER. Here the CDR3 DNA reads TGCGCCGGCAGCACGGGTTGGGACTATGGCTACACCTTC. This encodes CAGSTGWDYGYTF.

V and J are TRBV11-2 and TRBJ1-2; D remains ambiguous. In germline, CDR1 is SGHAT, CDR2 FQNNGV. CDR3 length: 15 amino acids. The ends were cut back, 2 bases at V and 0 bases at J, with 10 bases in the middle. DNA of the CDR3: TGTGCCAGCAGCTTAACAAGCGCCCCTAACTATGGCTACACCTTC. The encoded protein is CASSLTSAPNYGYTF. The full variable domain, rest sourced from reference TRBV11-2 and TRBJ1-2, is EAGVAQSPRYKIIEKRQSVAFWCNPISGHATLYWYQQILGQGPKLLIQFQNNGVVDDSQLPKDRFSAERLKGVDSTLKIQPAKLEDSAVYLCASSLTSAPNYGYTFGSGTRLTVV.

The CDR3 DNA is TGTGCCAGCAGCCCAACAAGCGGGAGAGGTTACAATGAGCAGTTCTTC. This sequence encodes CASSPTSGRGYNEQFF. This chain connects TRBV9 to TRBJ2-1; TRBD2 aligns across 8 bases. CDR3 size: 16 residues. J was trimmed by 4 bases and V by 4 bases; bases with no gene match: 10. Germline V gene data show CDR1 as SGDLS and CDR2 as YYNGEE.

Points on this clone: Other DNA sequences within the sample encode an identical CDR3. The V call is TRBV5-1, the J call TRBJ1-2; the match to TRBD1 covers 8 bases. The CDR3 is 14 residues long. Trimming removed 4 bases from V and 1 base from J; junction bases left unmatched: 3. Per the germline V gene, CDR1 is SGHRS and CDR2 is YFSETQ. CDR3 in amino acids: CASSPGQGNYGYTF. CDR3 nucleotides: TGCGCCAGCAGCCCCGGACAGGGTAACTATGGCTACACCTTC.

This clone was detected only a few times. The chain has TRBV5-1 and TRBJ2-3, with 7 bases lining up with TRBD2. The V and J ends lost 4 bases and 4 bases, in that order; junction bases with no gene match: 12. This CDR3 is built from 16 residues. Germline CDR1 SGHRS, CDR2 YFSETQ. CDR3 sequence: CASSPDLAGASDTQYF. Written as DNA, the CDR3 is TGCGCCAGCAGCCCCGATCTGGCGGGAGCGTCAGATACGCAGTATTTT.